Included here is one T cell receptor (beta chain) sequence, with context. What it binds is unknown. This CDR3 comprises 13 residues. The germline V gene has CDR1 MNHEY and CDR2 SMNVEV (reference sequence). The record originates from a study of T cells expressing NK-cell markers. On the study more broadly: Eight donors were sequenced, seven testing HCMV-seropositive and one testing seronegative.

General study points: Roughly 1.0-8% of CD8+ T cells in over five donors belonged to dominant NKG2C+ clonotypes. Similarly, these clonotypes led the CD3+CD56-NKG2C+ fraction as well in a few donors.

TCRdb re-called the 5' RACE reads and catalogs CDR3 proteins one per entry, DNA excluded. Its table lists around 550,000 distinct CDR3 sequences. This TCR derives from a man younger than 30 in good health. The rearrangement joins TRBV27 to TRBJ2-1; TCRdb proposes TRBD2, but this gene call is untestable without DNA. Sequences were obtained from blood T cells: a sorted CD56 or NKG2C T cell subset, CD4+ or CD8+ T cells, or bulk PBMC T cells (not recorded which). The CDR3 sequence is CASSPLAEDEQFF.